This is a list of T cell receptor beta chains from one sample in a study of OX40 agonist ivuxolimab in advanced cancers. Data came from immunoSEQ multiplex PCR; TCRdb stores just in-frame clones and leaves some out. The table records 40,000 to 50,000 clones, approximately 90% of them present only once. The input for sequencing was CD4+ or CD8+ T cells sorted from blood, taken in a trial of the OX40 agonist ivuxolimab. The origin of the receptors is an adult with an advanced solid tumor such as melanoma, head and neck, liver or kidney cancer. CDR3s include the opening cysteine and the closing phenylalanine or tryptophan. The D gene is left open where the match is weak.

TRBJ2-7 | TRBD1 | TRBV10-2 | CASSTTRTGGRGQYF
TRBJ1-1 | - | TRBV4-1 | CASSQVAENTEAFF
TRBJ2-7 | TRBD2 | TRBV19 | CASSAGGSSYEQYF
TRBJ2-3 | - | TRBV5-6 | CASSFGQGTDTQYF
TRBJ1-5 | - | TRBV28 | CASSLVARSSQPQHF
TRBJ2-5 | - | TRBV7-2 | CASSSAWDLGEQYF
TRBJ1-1 | - | TRBV7-9 | CASSFTETEAFF
TRBJ1-5 | - | TRBV7-9 | CASSLGGQPQHF
TRBJ1-2 | - | TRBV4-1 | CASSQEGKGGPYGYTF
TRBJ2-7 | - | TRBV6-5 | CASVDAGEQYF
TRBJ1-2 | - | TRBV11-2 | CASSSIQEVYGYTF
TRBJ1-2 | TRBD1 | TRBV7-9 | CASSLVTGDGYTF
TRBJ2-1 | TRBD1 | TRBV6-6 | CASRAGTGLYNEQFF
TRBJ2-1 | - | TRBV9 | CASSRTRAQYNEQFF
TRBJ1-2 | - | TRBV19 | CASSDASYGYTF
TRBJ1-4 | - | TRBV27 | CASSLWPNEKLFF
TRBJ1-2 | - | TRBV28 | CAGSGGANYGYTF
TRBJ2-7 | TRBD1 | TRBV28 | CASSFEATGGLRSYEQYF
TRBJ2-7 | TRBD1 | TRBV6-4 | CASSDPGQVGSYEQYF
TRBJ2-1 | - | TRBV6-1 | CASSEDGSAYNEQFF
TRBJ2-2 | TRBD2 | TRBV9 | CASSVGTSGTGGELFF
TRBJ2-7 | - | TRBV30 | CAWSPDGSQYYEQYF
TRBJ2-5 | TRBD2 | TRBV27 | CASRDTREVETQYF
TRBJ2-7 | - | TRBV6-6 | CASSQTGIDYEQYF
TRBJ2-7 | TRBD1 | TRBV5-6 | CASSPTGGYEQYF
TRBJ2-7 | TRBD2 | TRBV2 | CASSFLAGVDEQYF
TRBJ2-7 | TRBD2 | TRBV7-2 | CASSRQKAGGSYEQYF
TRBJ2-1 | - | TRBV19 | CASRWVGGSSEQFF
TRBJ1-6 | - | TRBV5-8 | CASSLERAPNSPLHF
TRBJ2-6 | - | TRBV4-3 | CASSQGRFSGANVLTF